This passage covers 30 T cell receptor beta chains from one sample sequenced in a study of CD8 T cells in Susac syndrome. Reverse transcription of 0.5 to 1 ug RNA was carried out with random hexamers. TCRdb reprocessed the immunoSEQ multiplex PCR reads via MiXCR and lists one record per CDR3 protein. Seen here are around 150,000 distinct CDR3 sequences, around 95% observed once, and the top ten hold about 0.13%. Material for sequencing was CD4+ T cells from PBMCs. These receptors all come from a human donor in good health.

This chain connects TRBV13 to TRBJ2-5; D not resolved. Germline V gene data show CDR1 as PRHDT and CDR2 as FYEKMQ (reference sequence). V gave up 4 bases and J gave up 1 base, with 7 bases separating them. CDR3 length: 13 residues. In DNA, the CDR3 is TGTGCCAGCAGCTCTACCACCCAAGAGACCCAGTACTTC. Translation: CASSSTTQETQYF.

The V call is TRBV28, the J call TRBJ2-7; D possibly uses TRBD1 or TRBD2 (5 bases each). Germline CDR1 and CDR2: MDHEN and SYDVKM. The V and J ends lost 7 bases and 6 bases respectively, with 13 bases between them. The CDR3 consists of 12 residues. This CDR3 reads CASKPSGREQYF. The CDR3 nucleotides are TGTGCCAGCAAACCCTCGGGACGCGAGCAGTACTTC.

CDR3 loop: CASSLIPTGTDTQYF. The DNA for the CDR3 is TGTGCCAGCAGTCTGATACCCACCGGCACAGATACGCAGTATTTT. The chain has TRBV27 and TRBJ2-3, with D unresolved. Trimming took off 5 bases at V and 1 base at J, with 13 bases between the two ends. The CDR3 covers 15 residues. Germline assignment: CDR1 MNHEY and CDR2 SMNVEV (reference sequence).

This chain links TRBV15 with TRBJ2-7; D not certain. V was pared by 0 bases and J by 0 bases, with 9 bases between. This CDR3 comprises 15 residues. The germline CDR1 and CDR2 sequences are LNHNV and YYDKDF (reference sequence). The CDR3 nucleotides are TGTGCCACCAGCAGAGATTTACCGGCCTCCTACGAGCAGTACTTC. This sequence encodes CATSRDLPASYEQYF.

The chain has TRBV2 and TRBJ2-7; perhaps TRBD1 as D (6 bases). V lost 4 bases and J 3 bases, leaving 16 bases between the germline ends. CDR3 length: 15 residues. Germline CDR1 reads SNHLY; CDR2 reads FYNNEI. CDR3 nucleotide sequence: TGTGCCAGCAGTGGAACCCGGGACAACCGCTACGAGCAGTACTTC. Translating gives CASSGTRDNRYEQYF.

This clonotype was counted a single time. The V call is TRBV23-1, the J call TRBJ2-3; D is ambiguous. TRBV23-1 is an ORF, and what it does is uncertain. CDR3 length equals 17 residues. Trimming cost V 1 base and J 6 bases, with 20 bases left between them. The CDR3 region has the DNA TGCGCCAGCAGTCAATTTTTCGGGCGCCCCACGCGTGATACGCAGTATTTT. Encoded protein: CASSQFFGRPTRDTQYF.

The chain employs TRBV4-3 and TRBJ2-7, with D possibly matching TRBD2 (6 bases). CDR1 and CDR2 (germline): LGHNA, YSLEER. The CDR3 contains 15 residues. Trimming left V 0 bases short and J 3 bases short, with 12 bases between. As DNA, the CDR3 is TGCGCCAGCAGCCAAGATTGGGGGGTTATCTACGAGCAGTACTTC. This codes for CASSQDWGVIYEQYF.

V and J are TRBV12-3 or TRBV12-4 and TRBJ2-3, with 8 bases identical to TRBD2. With V trimmed by 0 bases and J by 3 bases, 2 bases remained unmatched. This CDR3 is built from 15 residues. CDR3 nucleotide sequence: TGTGCCAGCAGTTTAGCCAGCGGGGGAACAGATACGCAGTATTTT. It yields the protein CASSLASGGTDTQYF.

The chain couples TRBV20-1 to TRBJ2-5; 9 nucleotides match TRBD1. This CDR3 has 12 amino acids. V lost 5 bases to trimming and J lost 5 bases; unmatched junction nucleotides: 3. Per the germline V gene, CDR1 is DFQATT and CDR2 is SNEGSKA (reference sequence). The CDR3 sequence: CSAPTGGETQYF. In DNA, the CDR3 is TGCAGTGCTCCGACAGGGGGGGAGACCCAGTACTTC.

This rearrangement joins TRBV2 to TRBJ2-6; possible D gene TRBD1, 5 bases. Germline CDR1 reads SNHLY; CDR2 reads FYNNEI. This CDR3 spans 15 amino acids. The V and J ends lost 5 bases and 5 bases respectively, with 13 bases between them. CDR3 coding DNA: TGTGCCAGCAGTCAGGAAGGGGTCTGGGCCAACGTCCTGACTTTC. This sequence encodes CASSQEGVWANVLTF.

This clonotype was found once. The chain links TRBV14 to TRBJ1-1; no reliable D call. The CDR3 is 11 amino acids. V was shortened by 8 bases and J by 4 bases, with 8 bases between the two germline ends. Germline assignment: CDR1 SGHDN and CDR2 FVKESK. Here the CDR3 DNA reads TGTGCCAGCGGATGGGGCACTGAAGCTTTCTTT. It translates to CASGWGTEAFF.

The table lists this clonotype with a count of one. The chain is built from TRBV7-8 and TRBJ2-1; 10 bases map to TRBD2. Per germline, CDR1 SGHVS and CDR2 FQNEAQ. CDR3 size: 16 residues. The V segment lost 1 base and the J segment 5 bases; nucleotides outside the gene matches: 5. The DNA for the CDR3 is TGTGCCAGCAGCTTAGGTCCAGCGGGGGGGGACAATGAGCAGTTCTTC. Amino acid sequence: CASSLGPAGGDNEQFF.

The chain joins TRBV5-1 to TRBJ1-6; D might be TRBD1 (6 bases). The CDR3 runs to 15 residues. V dropped 4 bases and J dropped 0 bases, with 8 bases sitting between them. Germline CDR1 SGHRS, CDR2 YFSETQ. The CDR3 spells CASSPDSSYNSPLHF. CDR3 sequence (DNA): TGCGCCAGCAGCCCGGACAGCTCCTATAATTCACCCCTCCACTTT.

The V and J genes are TRBV3-1 and TRBJ2-7; tentative D call: TRBD1 (6 bases). This CDR3 spans 13 amino acids. Per the germline V gene, CDR1 is LGHDT and CDR2 is YNNKEL (reference sequence). V dropped 3 bases and J dropped 3 bases, with 9 bases sitting between them. CDR3: CASSQDSHYEQYF. CDR3 nucleotide sequence: TGTGCCAGCAGCCAGGACAGTCACTACGAGCAGTACTTC.

The chain links TRBV30 to TRBJ1-1; D ambiguous. The CDR3 spans 12 residues. Germline V gene lookup returns CDR1 GTSNPN and CDR2 SVGIG (reference sequence). Trimming stripped 6 bases from V and 1 base from J, with 9 bases between. The CDR3 DNA reads TGTGCCTGCAGCCGGGAGAACACTGAAGCTTTCTTT. As protein: CACSRENTEAFF.

The chain combines TRBV6-5 with TRBJ2-1, with 7 bases lining up with TRBD2. The V segment lost 6 bases and the J segment 4 bases; nucleotides outside the gene matches: 9. The CDR3 spans 15 residues. Germline V gene data show CDR1 as MNHEY and CDR2 as SVGAGI. Here the CDR3 reads CASRYPSGAYNEQFF. Here the CDR3 DNA reads TGTGCCAGCAGATATCCTAGCGGAGCATACAATGAGCAGTTCTTC.

J is TRBJ2-7 and V is TRBV5-1; 13 bases map to TRBD2. The germline V gene encodes CDR1 SGHRS and CDR2 YFSETQ. The length of the CDR3 is 14 residues. V lost 4 bases and J lost 6; bases outside the gene matches: 4. DNA for the CDR3: TGCGCCAGCAGCCCGGGACTAGCGGGGCTCGAGCAGTACTTC. Translating it yields CASSPGLAGLEQYF.

This clonotype was detected once. The chain links TRBV10-3 to TRBJ2-3; 9 bases match TRBD2. Unmatched junction bases numbered 8, after V lost 11 bases and J lost 2 bases. Germline V gives CDR1 ENHRY, CDR2 SYGVKD. The CDR3 totals 14 residues. The CDR3 bases are TGTGCCTCTCAGCGGGGGGCATCCACAGATACGCAGTATTTT. It encodes CASQRGASTDTQYF.

This clonotype was seen only once. The V gene is TRBV20-1, the J gene TRBJ2-5; maybe TRBD2 (6 bases). CDR1 DFQATT and CDR2 SNEGSKA come from the germline V gene (reference sequence). V was cut by 3 bases and J by 3 bases, with 11 bases left in between. CDR3 length: 13 residues. The CDR3: CSASPGSKETQYF. DNA of the CDR3: TGCAGTGCTAGCCCCGGGAGCAAAGAGACCCAGTACTTC.

The chain combines TRBV12-3 or TRBV12-4 with TRBJ1-1; D uncertain. V was trimmed by 2 bases and J by 0 bases, leaving 7 bases between them. The CDR3 extends over 14 amino acids. CDR3 protein: CASSLTEMNTEAFF. CDR3 sequence (DNA): TGTGCCAGCAGTTTAACAGAGATGAACACTGAAGCTTTCTTT.

The chain couples TRBV2 to TRBJ2-3, with D perhaps TRBD1 or TRBD2 (5 bases each). Germline V gives CDR1 SNHLY, CDR2 FYNNEI. Trimming took 5 bases from V and 2 from J, leaving 14 bases between them. CDR3 size: 15 residues. CDR3 sequence: CASSLRGYSTDTQYF. DNA for the CDR3: TGTGCCAGCAGTCTACGGGGCTACTCCACAGATACGCAGTATTTT.

This clonotype was observed a single time. V and J are TRBV29-1 and TRBJ1-1; 7 nucleotides match TRBD1. Looked up from germline, CDR1 is SQVTM and CDR2 is ANQGSEA. V lost 3 bases and J lost 4; bases outside the gene matches: 8. The CDR3 contains 14 residues. The CDR3 DNA is TGCAGCGTTGAGCCACAGGGGTCGGGCACTGAAGCTTTCTTT. Translated: CSVEPQGSGTEAFF.

The chain combines TRBV12-3 or TRBV12-4 with TRBJ1-6; D might be TRBD1 (5 bases). V was cut by 1 base and J by 10 bases, with 17 bases left in between. The CDR3 covers 16 residues. The CDR3 region has the DNA TGTGCCAGCAGTTTAGGGCAGGGACGAACTAGCTCACCCCTCCACTTT. Translating it yields CASSLGQGRTSSPLHF.

The chain couples TRBV20-1 to TRBJ1-5; the match to TRBD1 covers 8 bases. Germline CDR1 DFQATT, CDR2 SNEGSKA (reference sequence). CDR3 size: 15 residues. Trimming removed 3 bases from V and 6 bases from J; junction bases left unmatched: 10. CDR3 amino acids: CSARKDRAAGQPQHF. The CDR3 DNA sequence: TGCAGTGCTAGGAAGGACAGGGCGGCGGGTCAGCCCCAGCATTTT.

The J gene is TRBJ2-1, the V gene TRBV12-3 or TRBV12-4; 14 positions agree with TRBD2. V lost 5 bases and J lost 4; bases outside the gene matches: 4. CDR3 length: 16 amino acids. In DNA, the CDR3 is TGTGCCAGCAGTGAACGACTAGCGGGGGGGTACAATGAGCAGTTCTTC. It specifies CASSERLAGGYNEQFF.

This chain connects TRBV12-3 or TRBV12-4 to TRBJ2-3; 11 bases are a match to TRBD2. Germline trimming cut 6 bases from V and 6 bases from J; bases unmatched to any gene: 8. The CDR3 spans 15 residues. CDR3 loop: CASSKTSGGGDTQYF. In nucleotides, the CDR3 is TGTGCCAGCAGCAAAACTAGCGGGGGTGGGGATACGCAGTATTTT.

The gene calls are TRBV12-3 or TRBV12-4 and TRBJ1-2; D is ambiguous. The V and J ends lost 5 bases and 1 base respectively, with 11 bases between them. The CDR3 consists of 14 residues. The CDR3 nucleotides are TGTGCCAGCAGTGCTGGGGAGGGTAACTATGGCTACACCTTC. Protein product: CASSAGEGNYGYTF.

The V and J genes are TRBV6-6 and TRBJ2-7; no firm D call. CDR3 length equals 14 residues. V was clipped by 5 bases and J by 2 bases, with 13 bases between them. CDR1 is MNHNY and CDR2 is SVGAGI in the germline V gene (reference sequence). CDR3 DNA sequence: TGTGCCAGCAGTCAGGTCGACAACGCCTACGAGCAGTACTTC. Residues: CASSQVDNAYEQYF.

V usage is TRBV18 and J usage is TRBJ2-3; D might be TRBD1 (5 bases). CDR1 is KGHSH, CDR2 LQKENI, per germline. V was clipped by 0 bases and J by 9 bases, with 16 bases between them. This CDR3 has 15 residues. CDR3 in amino acids: CASSPPQGPLGTQYF. CDR3 bases: TGTGCCAGCTCACCACCGCAGGGCCCGCTGGGGACGCAGTATTTT.

This chain links TRBV3-1 with TRBJ2-1, with TRBD1 matching 11 bases. The V gene end was trimmed by 4 bases and the J gene end by 8 bases; junction bases not matched to a gene: 7. Germline loops: CDR1 LGHDT, CDR2 YNNKEL (reference sequence). The CDR3 length is 15 residues. This CDR3 is CASSPKGTGGYEQFF. The CDR3 region has the DNA TGTGCCAGCAGCCCCAAGGGGACAGGGGGATATGAGCAGTTCTTC.